The TCR beta chain under discussion was sequenced for a study of blood T cell repertoires in COVID-19. Overall study: T cells, B-cell-depleted T cells, or PBMCs supplied cDNA or gDNA.

The table lists this clone with a few counts. Using immunoSEQ multiplex PCR, the repertoire was profiled, and TCRdb retains in-frame clones only, with some absent. The table lists a few hundred thousand clones, about 84% of them singletons. The receptor comes from a human donor in a cohort sampled during active COVID-19. Sequenced sample: peripheral blood.

The CDR3 nucleotides read TGCGCCAGCAGCCTATCAACTAGGACTGGTGAGACCCAGTACTTC. Amino acid sequence: CASSLSTRTGETQYF. The chain carries TRBV5-1 and TRBJ2-5; D perhaps matches TRBD2 (5 bases). CDR1 is SGHRS, CDR2 YFSETQ, per germline. The CDR3 contains 15 residues. With 4 bases removed from V and 5 bases from J, the gap between germline ends came to 18 bases.